This T cell receptor beta chain comes out of a study of vaccination and CD4 T cells after COVID-19. Treatment described: approximately 9-day PBMC culture with coronavirus spike peptide pools or control peptides (ViraFEST assay). Germline values: CDR1 MNHNS, CDR2 SASEGT. The ends were cut back, 4 bases at V and 0 bases at J, with 13 bases in the middle. The CDR3 sequence is 15 residues long. Sequence data for DNA of cultured CD4+ T cells were generated by the Oncomine TCR Beta short-read assay. Genomic DNA was extracted from cultured CD4+ T cells. TCRdb processed the PCR reads anew with MiXCR; each CDR3 protein has one entry. The table records fewer than 4,500 distinct CDR3 sequences, roughly 44% of them present only once. As to this clonotype: Its matching antigen is unknown.

What was sequenced was CD4+ T cells from blood, cultured in vitro. The sequence came from a human donor who had recovered from COVID-19. The chain couples TRBV6-1 to TRBJ2-7; TRBD1 is a possible D gene (5 bases). CDR3 sequence reads: CASSARQKSSYEQYF. The CDR3 DNA is TGTGCCAGCAGTGCCCGACAGAAAAGCTCCTACGAGCAGTACTTC.